What follows is one TCR beta chain and its context. This sample is drawn from a study of blood T cell repertoires in COVID-19. Study at large: Samples taken during acute and convalescent COVID-19 were collected in the United States, Italy and Spain. T cells, B-cell-depleted T cells, or PBMCs provided the cDNA or gDNA that served as material.

In the original analysis: Estimated nucleated cell counts came from reference gene primer amplification. Assay: immunoSEQ multiplex PCR; the TCRdb copy retains only in-frame clones and omits some. D and trimming were read from the DNA, whereas the V and J calls and clone size are those reported in that table. There are about 67,000 clones in the sample; roughly 90% occur only once, and 1% to 1.5% lies in the top ten. V was clipped by 0 bases and J by 7 bases; unmatched bases: 3. This CDR3 spans 13 amino acids. CDR1 is SGDLS, CDR2 YYNGEE, per germline. Sequencing was carried out using peripheral blood. The chain combines TRBV9 with TRBJ2-7, with TRBD2 matching over 8 bases. This sequence originates from a woman aged 55-70 years with acute or convalescent COVID-19. The chain's CDR3 is CASSVGVAGEQYV. The DNA for the CDR3 is TGTGCCAGCAGCGTAGGGGTAGCGGGAGAGCAGTACGTC.